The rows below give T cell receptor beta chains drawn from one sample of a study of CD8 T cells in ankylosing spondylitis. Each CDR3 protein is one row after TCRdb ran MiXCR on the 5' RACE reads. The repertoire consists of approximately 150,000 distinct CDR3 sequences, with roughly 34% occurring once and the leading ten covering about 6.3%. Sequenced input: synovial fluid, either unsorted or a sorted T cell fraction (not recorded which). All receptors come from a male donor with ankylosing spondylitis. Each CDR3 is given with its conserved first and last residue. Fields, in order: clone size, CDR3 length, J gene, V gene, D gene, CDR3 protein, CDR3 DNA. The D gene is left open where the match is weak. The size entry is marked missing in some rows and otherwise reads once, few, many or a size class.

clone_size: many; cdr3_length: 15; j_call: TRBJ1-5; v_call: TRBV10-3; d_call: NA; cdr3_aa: CAISESLSSNQPQHF; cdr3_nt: TGTGCCATCAGTGAGTCTTTGTCCAGCAATCAGCCCCAGCATTTT
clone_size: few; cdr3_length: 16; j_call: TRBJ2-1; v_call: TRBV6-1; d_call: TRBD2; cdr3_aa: CASSAWRGGGTNEQFF; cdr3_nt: TGTGCCAGCAGCGCCTGGCGCGGCGGGGGAACCAATGAGCAGTTCTTC
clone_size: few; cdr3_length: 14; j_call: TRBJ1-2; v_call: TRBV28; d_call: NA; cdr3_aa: CASNGGGNNYGYTF; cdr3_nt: TGTGCCAGCAACGGCGGGGGAAACAACTATGGCTACACCTTC
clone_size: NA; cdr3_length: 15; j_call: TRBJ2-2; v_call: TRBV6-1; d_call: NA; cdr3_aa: CASSVRDSPTGELFF; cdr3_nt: TGTGCCAGCAGTGTCCGGGACTCTCCCACCGGGGAGCTGTTTTTT
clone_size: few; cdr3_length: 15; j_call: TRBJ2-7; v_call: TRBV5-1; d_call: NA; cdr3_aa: CASSKDRDPSYEQYF; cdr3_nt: TGCGCCAGCAGCAAGGACCGGGACCCAAGTTACGAGCAGTACTTC
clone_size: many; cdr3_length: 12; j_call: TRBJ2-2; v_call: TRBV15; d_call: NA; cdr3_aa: CATSTVSGELFF; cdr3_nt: TGTGCCACCAGCACGGTTTCCGGGGAGCTGTTTTTT
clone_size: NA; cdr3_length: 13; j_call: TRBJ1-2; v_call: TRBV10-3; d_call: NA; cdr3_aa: CAISEQPNYGYTF; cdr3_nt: TGTGCCATCAGTGAACAACCTAACTATGGCTACACCTTC
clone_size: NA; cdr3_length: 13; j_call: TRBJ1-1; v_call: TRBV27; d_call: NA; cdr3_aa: CASSLSWGAEAFF; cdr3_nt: TGTGCCAGCAGTTTATCATGGGGGGCTGAAGCTTTCTTT
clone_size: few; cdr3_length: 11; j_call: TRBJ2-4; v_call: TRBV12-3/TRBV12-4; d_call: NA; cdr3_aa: CASSFRDIQYF; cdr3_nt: TGTGCCAGCAGTTTTCGGGACATTCAGTACTTC
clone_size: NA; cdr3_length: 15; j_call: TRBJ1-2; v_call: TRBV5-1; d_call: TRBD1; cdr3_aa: CASSLVDRGPDGYTF; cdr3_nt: TGCGCCAGCAGCTTGGTGGACAGGGGGCCAGATGGCTACACCTTC
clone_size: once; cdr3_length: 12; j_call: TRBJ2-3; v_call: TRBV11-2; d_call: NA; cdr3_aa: CASSPGWDTQYF; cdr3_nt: TGTGCCAGCAGCCCGGGGTGGGATACGCAGTATTTT
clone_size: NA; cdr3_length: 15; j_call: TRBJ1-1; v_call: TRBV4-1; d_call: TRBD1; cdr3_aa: CASTPVGTGGTEAFF; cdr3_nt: TGCGCCAGCACCCCGGTCGGGACAGGGGGGACTGAAGCTTTCTTT
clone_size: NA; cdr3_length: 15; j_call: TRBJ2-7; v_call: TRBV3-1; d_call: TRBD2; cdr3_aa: CASSQASGSSYEQYF; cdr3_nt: TGTGCCAGCAGCCAGGCTAGCGGGAGCAGTTACGAGCAGTACTTC
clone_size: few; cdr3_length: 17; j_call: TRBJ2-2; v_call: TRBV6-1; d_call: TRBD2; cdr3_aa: CASSSPSGGAGTGELFF; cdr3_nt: TGTGCCAGCAGTAGCCCTAGCGGGGGGGCTGGAACCGGGGAGCTGTTTTTT
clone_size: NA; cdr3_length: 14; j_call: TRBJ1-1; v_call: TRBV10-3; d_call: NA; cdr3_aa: CAISEKGAGTEAFF; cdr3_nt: TGTGCCATCAGTGAGAAAGGGGCGGGCACTGAAGCTTTCTTT
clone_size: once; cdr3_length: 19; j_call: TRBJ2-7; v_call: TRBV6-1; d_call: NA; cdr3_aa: CASRQKIGQQGKIPYEQYF; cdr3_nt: TGTGCCAGCAGGCAAAAGATCGGACAACAGGGAAAGATTCCCTACGAGCAGTACTTC
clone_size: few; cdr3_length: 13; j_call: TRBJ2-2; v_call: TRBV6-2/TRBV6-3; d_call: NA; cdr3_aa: CASSYSPTGELFF; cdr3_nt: TGTGCCAGCAGTTACTCACCCACCGGGGAGCTGTTTTTT
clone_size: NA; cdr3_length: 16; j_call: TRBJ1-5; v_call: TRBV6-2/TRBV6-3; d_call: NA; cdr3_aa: CASSYSLGGPNQPQHF; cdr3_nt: TGTGCCAGCAGTTACTCGTTAGGGGGACCCAATCAGCCCCAGCATTTT
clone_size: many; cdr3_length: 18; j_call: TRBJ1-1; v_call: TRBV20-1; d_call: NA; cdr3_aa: CSARIRSQEAYMNTEAFF; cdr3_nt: TGCAGTGCCCGAATACGCTCCCAGGAGGCGTACATGAACACTGAAGCTTTCTTT
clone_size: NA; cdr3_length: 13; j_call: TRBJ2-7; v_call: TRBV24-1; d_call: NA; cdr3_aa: CATSTPSSYEQYF; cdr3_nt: TGTGCCACCAGTACGCCGAGCTCCTACGAGCAGTACTTC
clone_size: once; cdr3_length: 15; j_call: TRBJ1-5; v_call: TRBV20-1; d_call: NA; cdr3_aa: CSARDYGGHNQPQHF; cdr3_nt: TGCAGTGCTAGAGATTATGGGGGGCACAATCAGCCCCAGCATTTT
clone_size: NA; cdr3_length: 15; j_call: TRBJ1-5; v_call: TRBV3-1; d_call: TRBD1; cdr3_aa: CASSRTGVSNQPQHF; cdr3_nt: TGTGCCAGCAGCAGGACAGGGGTTAGCAATCAGCCCCAGCATTTT
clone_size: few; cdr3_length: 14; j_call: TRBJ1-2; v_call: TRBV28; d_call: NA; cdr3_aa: CASSLIGHNYGYTF; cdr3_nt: TGTGCCAGCAGTTTAATTGGACATAACTATGGCTACACCTTC
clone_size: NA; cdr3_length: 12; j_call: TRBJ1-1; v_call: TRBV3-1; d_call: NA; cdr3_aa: CASSLPGTEAFF; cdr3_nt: TGTGCCAGCAGCCTACCGGGCACTGAAGCTTTCTTT
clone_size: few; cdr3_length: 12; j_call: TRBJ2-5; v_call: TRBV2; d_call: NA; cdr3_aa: CASRKKQETQYF; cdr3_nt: TGTGCCAGCAGAAAAAAACAAGAGACCCAGTACTTC
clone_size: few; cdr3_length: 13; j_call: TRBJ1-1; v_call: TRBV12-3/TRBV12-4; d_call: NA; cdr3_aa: CASSLSKNTEAFF; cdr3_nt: TGTGCCAGCAGTTTAAGCAAGAACACTGAAGCTTTCTTT
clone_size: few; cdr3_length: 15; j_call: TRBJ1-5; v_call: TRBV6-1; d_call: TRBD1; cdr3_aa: CASSPGQGRNQPQHF; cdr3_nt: TGTGCCAGCAGCCCGGGACAGGGCCGAAATCAGCCCCAGCATTTT
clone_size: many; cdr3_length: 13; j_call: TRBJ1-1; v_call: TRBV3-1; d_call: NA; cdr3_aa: CASSQGQVLEAFF; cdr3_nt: TGTGCCAGCAGCCAAGGGCAGGTACTTGAAGCTTTCTTT
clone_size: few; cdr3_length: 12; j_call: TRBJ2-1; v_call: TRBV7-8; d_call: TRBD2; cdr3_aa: CASSHRGGIQFF; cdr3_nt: TGTGCCAGCAGTCATCGGGGGGGGATCCAGTTCTTC
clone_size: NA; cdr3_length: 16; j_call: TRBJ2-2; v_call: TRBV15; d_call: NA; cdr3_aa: CATSREARVHTGELFF; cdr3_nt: TGTGCCACCAGCAGAGAGGCCAGGGTCCACACCGGGGAGCTGTTTTTT
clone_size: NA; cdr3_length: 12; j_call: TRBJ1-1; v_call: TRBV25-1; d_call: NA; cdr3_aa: CASSEYGQTAFF; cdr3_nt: TGTGCCAGCAGTGAATATGGTCAGACGGCTTTCTTT
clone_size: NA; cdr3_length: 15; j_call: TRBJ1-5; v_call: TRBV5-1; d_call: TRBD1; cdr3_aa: CASSVTGSNDQPQHF; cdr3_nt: TGCGCCAGCAGCGTGACAGGGAGCAATGATCAGCCCCAGCATTTT
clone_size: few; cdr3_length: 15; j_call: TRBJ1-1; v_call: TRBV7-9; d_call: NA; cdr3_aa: CASSLRDGRNTEAFF; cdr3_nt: TGTGCCAGCAGCTTACGGGACGGTAGGAACACTGAAGCTTTCTTT
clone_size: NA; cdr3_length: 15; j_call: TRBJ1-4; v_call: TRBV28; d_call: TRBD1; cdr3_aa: CASSQQGALNEKLFF; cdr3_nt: TGTGCCAGCAGTCAACAGGGGGCCCTTAATGAAAAACTGTTTTTT
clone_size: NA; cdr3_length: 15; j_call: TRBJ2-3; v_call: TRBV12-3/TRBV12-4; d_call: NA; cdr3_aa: CASSLRGSGTDTQYF; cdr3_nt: TGTGCCAGCAGTTTACGGGGGTCCGGCACAGATACGCAGTATTTT
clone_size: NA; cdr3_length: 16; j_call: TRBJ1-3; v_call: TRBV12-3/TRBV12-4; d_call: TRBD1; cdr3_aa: CASSLYLGTVINTIYF; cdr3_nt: TGTGCCAGCAGTTTATATCTAGGGACAGTCATAAACACCATATATTTT
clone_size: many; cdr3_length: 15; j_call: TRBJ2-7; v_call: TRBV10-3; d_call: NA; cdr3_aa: CAISESRDQYYEQYF; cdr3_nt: TGTGCCATCAGTGAATCCCGGGACCAATACTACGAGCAGTACTTC
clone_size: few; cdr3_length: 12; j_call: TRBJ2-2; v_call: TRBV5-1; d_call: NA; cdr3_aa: CATRVDAGELFF; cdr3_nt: TGCGCCACCCGGGTGGATGCCGGGGAGCTGTTTTTT
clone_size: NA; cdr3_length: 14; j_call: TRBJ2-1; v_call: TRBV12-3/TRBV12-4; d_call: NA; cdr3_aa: CASSLGPLAPEQFF; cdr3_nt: TGTGCCAGCAGTTTAGGCCCGCTAGCGCCTGAGCAGTTCTTC
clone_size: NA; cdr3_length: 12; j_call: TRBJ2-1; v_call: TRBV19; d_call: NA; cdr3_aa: CASSIASSEQFF; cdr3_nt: TGTGCCAGTAGTATCGCGTCCTCCGAGCAGTTCTTC
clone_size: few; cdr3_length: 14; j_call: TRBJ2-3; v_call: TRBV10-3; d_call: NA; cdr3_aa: CAIREGGTGDTQYF; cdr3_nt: TGTGCCATCAGAGAAGGGGGGACCGGAGATACGCAGTATTTT